Presented here are 10 T cell receptor beta chains from one specimen sequenced in a study of T cell responses to AZD1222 COVID-19 vaccine. Here immunoSEQ multiplex PCR was the method, and the copy in TCRdb shows in-frame clones only, minus some. The data hold about 120,000 clones, with roughly nine tenths observed a single time. The specimen was peripheral blood, collected 28 days after the second AZD1222 dose. These receptor sequences come from an adult who received the AZD1222 COVID-19 vaccine.

The gene calls are TRBV5-1 and TRBJ1-1; D gene ambiguous. The CDR3 sequence is 16 residues long. Trimming left V 0 bases short and J 1 base short, with 13 bases between. The V gene's germline CDR1 is SGHRS and CDR2 YFSETQ. The CDR3 spells CASSLGIGLRNTEAFF. The CDR3, as DNA: TGCGCCAGCAGCTTGGGAATAGGGTTACGGAACACTGAAGCTTTCTTT.

V usage is TRBV30 and J usage is TRBJ2-1; D gene ambiguous. The germline V gene has CDR1 GTSNPN and CDR2 SVGIG (reference sequence). Deletions cut 0 bases from V and 0 bases from J, with 6 bases between. The CDR3 runs 14 residues. The CDR3 DNA reads TGTGCCTGGAGTGTAACTCTCTCCTACAATGAGCAGTTCTTC. Translating gives CAWSVTLSYNEQFF.

The rearrangement joins TRBV19 to TRBJ1-1; 7 positions agree with TRBD1. The germline V gene encodes CDR1 LNHDA and CDR2 SQIVND (reference sequence). The CDR3 sequence is 14 residues long. With V trimmed by 7 bases and J by 3 bases, 8 bases remained unmatched. The CDR3 region is CASMRGQIYTEAFF. CDR3 bases: TGTGCCAGTATGAGGGGACAGATCTACACTGAAGCTTTCTTT.

The chain recombines TRBV29-1 with TRBJ1-2; possible D gene TRBD1, 6 bases. CDR3 length equals 13 residues. Germline CDR1 and CDR2: SQVTM and ANQGSEA. The V gene lost 4 bases and the J gene lost 4 bases, with 13 bases spanning the gap. The chain's CDR3 is CSVGTERGYGYTF. The CDR3 region has the DNA TGCAGCGTTGGGACAGAGCGAGGCTATGGCTACACCTTC. Together with reference TRBV29-1 and TRBJ1-2, the CDR3 gives the full variable domain: SAVISQKPSRDICQRGTSLTIQCQVDSQVTMMFWYRQQPGQSLTLIATANQGSEATYESGFVIDKFPISRPNLTFSTLTVSNMSPEDSSIYLCSVGTERGYGYTFGSGTRLTVV.

J is TRBJ1-2 and V is TRBV27; D is unclear. Trimming stripped 4 bases from V and 6 bases from J, with 15 bases between. Germline values: CDR1 MNHEY, CDR2 SMNVEV (reference sequence). The CDR3 contains 14 residues. As DNA, the CDR3 is TGTGCCAGCAGTTACATTGGGGAAACGAATGGCTACACCTTC. This sequence encodes CASSYIGETNGYTF.

The chain has TRBV6-1 and TRBJ1-2, with TRBD1 identical over 7 bases. The CDR3 consists of 16 residues. Germline trimming cut 3 bases from V and 5 bases from J; bases unmatched to any gene: 12. Germline assignment: CDR1 MNHNS and CDR2 SASEGT. The CDR3 protein is CASSDPRGGDRYGYTF. The CDR3 DNA is TGTGCCAGCAGTGATCCACGGGGGGGGGACAGATATGGCTACACCTTC.

The CDR3 DNA reads TGTGCCAGCAGCCCCGTGGACAGGGGCGCCTATGGCTACACCTTC. As protein: CASSPVDRGAYGYTF. The chain uses TRBV7-6 and TRBJ1-2, with TRBD1 matching 9 bases. The CDR3 has 15 residues. V shed 5 bases, J shed 4 bases, and the junction held 8 bases outside the gene matches. Germline assignment: CDR1 SGHVS and CDR2 FNYEAQ.

The chain uses TRBV2 and TRBJ2-3; the D is unclear. Trimming took 5 bases from V and 0 from J, leaving 9 bases between them. Germline CDR1 and CDR2: SNHLY and FYNNEI. The length of the CDR3 is 14 residues. Here the CDR3 reads CASSLGLSTDTQYF. The DNA for the CDR3 is TGTGCCAGCAGTTTGGGCCTTAGCACAGATACGCAGTATTTT.

The chain uses TRBV19 and TRBJ1-4; 7 nucleotides align to TRBD1. The J segment lost 0 bases and the V segment lost 6 bases, leaving 4 bases of the junction unmatched. The germline gives CDR1 LNHDA, CDR2 SQIVND (reference sequence). The CDR3 spans 15 residues. This CDR3 is CASSIQGTTNEKLFF. The CDR3 coding sequence is TGTGCCAGTAGCATACAGGGGACAACTAATGAAAAACTGTTTTTT.

The gene calls are TRBV20-1 and TRBJ1-5, with D possibly TRBD1 on 5 matching bases. The CDR3 totals 13 residues. V lost 3 bases and J lost 1, with 7 bases in between. Looked up from germline, CDR1 is DFQATT and CDR2 is SNEGSKA (reference sequence). Here the CDR3 reads CSASRDSNQPQHF. CDR3 sequence (DNA): TGCAGTGCTAGTAGGGACAGCAATCAGCCCCAGCATTTT.